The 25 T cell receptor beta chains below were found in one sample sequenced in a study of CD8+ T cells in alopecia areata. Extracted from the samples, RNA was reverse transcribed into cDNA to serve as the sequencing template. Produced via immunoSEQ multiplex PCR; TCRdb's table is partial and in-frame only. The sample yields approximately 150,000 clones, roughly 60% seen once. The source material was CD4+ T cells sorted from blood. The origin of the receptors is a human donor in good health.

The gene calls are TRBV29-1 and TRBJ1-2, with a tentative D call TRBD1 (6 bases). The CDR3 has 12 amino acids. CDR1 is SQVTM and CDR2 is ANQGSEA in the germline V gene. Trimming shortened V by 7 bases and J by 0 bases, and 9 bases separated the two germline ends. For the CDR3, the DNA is TGCAGCGCTCGGACAGCTAACTATGGCTACACCTTC. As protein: CSARTANYGYTF.

The CDR3, as DNA: TGCAGCGTTGAGGACGGTCACTACGAGCAGTACTTC. It encodes CSVEDGHYEQYF. The rearrangement links TRBV29-1 to TRBJ2-7; the D is unclear. This CDR3 has 12 residues. Germline V gives CDR1 SQVTM, CDR2 ANQGSEA. Trimming left V 3 bases short and J 3 bases short, with 9 bases between.

The CDR3 spells CSVGSETGYTF. CDR3 nucleotides: TGCAGCGTTGGGTCGGAGACGGGCTACACCTTC. The V gene is TRBV29-1, the J gene TRBJ1-2; D remains unclear. The germline V gene encodes CDR1 SQVTM and CDR2 ANQGSEA. Trimming left V 4 bases short and J 8 bases short, with 11 bases between. The CDR3 contains 11 residues.

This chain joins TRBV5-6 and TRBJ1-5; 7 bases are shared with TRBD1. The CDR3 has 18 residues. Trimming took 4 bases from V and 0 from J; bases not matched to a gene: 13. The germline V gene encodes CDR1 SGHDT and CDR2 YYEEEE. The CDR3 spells CASSRTQGKGYSNQPQHF. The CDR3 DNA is TGTGCCAGCAGCCGAACACAGGGGAAGGGGTATAGCAATCAGCCCCAGCATTTT.

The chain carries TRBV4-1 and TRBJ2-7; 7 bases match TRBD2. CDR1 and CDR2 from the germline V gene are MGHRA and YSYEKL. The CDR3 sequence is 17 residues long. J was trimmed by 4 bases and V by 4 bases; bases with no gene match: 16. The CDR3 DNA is TGCGCCAGCAGCCCCGGACTTGCGGCGGGAGCCACATACGAGCAGTACTTC. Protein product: CASSPGLAAGATYEQYF.

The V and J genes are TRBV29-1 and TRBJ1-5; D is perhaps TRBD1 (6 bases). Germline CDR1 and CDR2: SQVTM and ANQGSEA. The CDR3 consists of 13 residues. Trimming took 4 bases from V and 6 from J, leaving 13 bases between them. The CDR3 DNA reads TGCAGCGTTGTTAACAGGGTGGGTCAGCCCCAGCATTTT. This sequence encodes CSVVNRVGQPQHF.

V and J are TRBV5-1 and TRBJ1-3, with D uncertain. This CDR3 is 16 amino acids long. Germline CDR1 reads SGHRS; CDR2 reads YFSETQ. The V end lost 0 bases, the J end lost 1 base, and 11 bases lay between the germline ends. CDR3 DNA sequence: TGCGCCAGCAGCTTGGATGGATTAGGGTCTGGAAACACCATATATTTT. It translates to CASSLDGLGSGNTIYF. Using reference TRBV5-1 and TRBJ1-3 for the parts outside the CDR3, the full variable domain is KAGVTQTPRYLIKTRGQQVTLSCSPISGHRSVSWYQQTPGQGLQFLFEYFSETQRNKGNFPGRFSGRQFSNSRSEMNVSTLELGDSALYLCASSLDGLGSGNTIYFGEGSWLTVV.

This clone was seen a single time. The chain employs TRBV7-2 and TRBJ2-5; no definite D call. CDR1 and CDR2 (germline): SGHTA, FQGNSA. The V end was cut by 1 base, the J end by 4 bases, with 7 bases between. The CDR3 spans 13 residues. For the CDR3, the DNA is TGTGCCAGCAGCTTAGATCCTTTAGAGACCCAGTACTTC. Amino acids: CASSLDPLETQYF.

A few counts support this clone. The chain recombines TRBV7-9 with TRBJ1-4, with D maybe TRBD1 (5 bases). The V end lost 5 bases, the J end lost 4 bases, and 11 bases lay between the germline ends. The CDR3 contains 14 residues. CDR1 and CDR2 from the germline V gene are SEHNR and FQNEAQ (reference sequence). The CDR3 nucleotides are TGTGCCAGCAGCCCAGGGAGCGGTAATGAAAAACTGTTTTTT. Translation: CASSPGSGNEKLFF.

CDR3 DNA: TGTGCCTCATACAGGAGGGACACCGGGGAGCTGTTTTTT. Amino acid sequence: CASYRRDTGELFF. The chain carries TRBV2 and TRBJ2-2, with D perhaps TRBD2 (6 bases). The germline gives CDR1 SNHLY, CDR2 FYNNEI. Trimming took 11 bases from V and 3 from J, leaving 13 bases between them. The CDR3 loop spans 13 amino acids.

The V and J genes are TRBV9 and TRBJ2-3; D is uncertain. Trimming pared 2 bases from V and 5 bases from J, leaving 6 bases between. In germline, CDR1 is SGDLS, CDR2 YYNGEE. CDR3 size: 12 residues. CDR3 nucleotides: TGTGCCAGCAGCGTTAGGGAAGATACGCAGTATTTT. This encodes CASSVREDTQYF.

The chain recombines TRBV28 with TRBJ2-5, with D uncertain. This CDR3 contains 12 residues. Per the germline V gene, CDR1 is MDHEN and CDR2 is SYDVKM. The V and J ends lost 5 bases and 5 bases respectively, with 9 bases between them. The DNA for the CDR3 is TGTGCCAGCAGTCCCCCAGCGGAGACCCAGTACTTC. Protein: CASSPPAETQYF. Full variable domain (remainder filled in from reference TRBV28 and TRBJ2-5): DVKVTQSSRYLVKRTGEKVFLECVQDMDHENMFWYRQDPGLGLRLIYFSYDVKMKEKGDIPEGYSVSREKKERFSLILESASTNQTSMYLCASSPPAETQYFGPGTRLLVL.

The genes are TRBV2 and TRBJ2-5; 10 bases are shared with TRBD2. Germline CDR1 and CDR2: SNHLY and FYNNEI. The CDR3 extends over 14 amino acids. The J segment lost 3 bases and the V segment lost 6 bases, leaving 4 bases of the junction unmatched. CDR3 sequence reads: CASRGTSAKETQYF. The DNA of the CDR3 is TGTGCCAGCAGGGGGACTAGCGCTAAAGAGACCCAGTACTTC. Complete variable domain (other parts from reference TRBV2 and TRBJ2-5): EPEVTQTPSHQVTQMGQEVILRCVPISNHLYFYWYRQILGQKVEFLVSFYNNEISEKSEIFDDQFSVERPDGSNFTLKIRSTKLEDSAMYFCASRGTSAKETQYFGPGTRLLVL.

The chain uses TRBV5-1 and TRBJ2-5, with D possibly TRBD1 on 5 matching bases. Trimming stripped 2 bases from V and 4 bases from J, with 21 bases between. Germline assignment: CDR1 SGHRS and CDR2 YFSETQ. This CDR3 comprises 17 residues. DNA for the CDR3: TGCGCCAGCAGCTTTTTCCGCGCCCGACAGCCGCTAGAGACCCAGTACTTC. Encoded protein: CASSFFRARQPLETQYF. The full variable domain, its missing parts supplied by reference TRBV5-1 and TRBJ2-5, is KAGVTQTPRYLIKTRGQQVTLSCSPISGHRSVSWYQQTPGQGLQFLFEYFSETQRNKGNFPGRFSGRQFSNSRSEMNVSTLELGDSALYLCASSFFRARQPLETQYFGPGTRLLVL.

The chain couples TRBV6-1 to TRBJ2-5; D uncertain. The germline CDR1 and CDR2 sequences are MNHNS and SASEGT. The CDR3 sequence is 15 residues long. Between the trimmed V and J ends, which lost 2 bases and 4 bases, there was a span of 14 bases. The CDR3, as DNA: TGTGCCAGCAGTGAACTGACCGGGCGGCGAGAGACCCAGTACTTC. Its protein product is CASSELTGRRETQYF.

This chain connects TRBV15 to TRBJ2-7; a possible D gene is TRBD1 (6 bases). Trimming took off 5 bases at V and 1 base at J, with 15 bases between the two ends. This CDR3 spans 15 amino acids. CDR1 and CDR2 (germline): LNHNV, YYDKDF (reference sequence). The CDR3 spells CATSVRQVASYEQYF. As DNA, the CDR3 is TGTGCCACCAGCGTTCGACAGGTCGCGTCCTACGAGCAGTACTTC. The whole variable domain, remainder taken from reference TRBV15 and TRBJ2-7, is DAMVIQNPRYQVTQFGKPVTLSCSQTLNHNVMYWYQQKSSQAPKLLFHYYDKDFNNEADTPDNFQSRRPNTSFCFLDIRSPGLGDTAMYLCATSVRQVASYEQYFGPGTRLTVT.

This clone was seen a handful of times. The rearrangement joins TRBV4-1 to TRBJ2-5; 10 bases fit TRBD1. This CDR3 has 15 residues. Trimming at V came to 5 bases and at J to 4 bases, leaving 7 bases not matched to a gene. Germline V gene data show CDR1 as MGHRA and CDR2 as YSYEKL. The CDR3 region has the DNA TGCGCCAGCAGCTTCGAGGACAGGGGGAGAGAGACCCAGTACTTC. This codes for CASSFEDRGRETQYF.

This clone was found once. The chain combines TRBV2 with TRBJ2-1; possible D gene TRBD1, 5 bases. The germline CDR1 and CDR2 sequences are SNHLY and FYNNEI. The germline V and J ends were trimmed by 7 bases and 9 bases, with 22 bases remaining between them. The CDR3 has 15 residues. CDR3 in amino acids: CASKWQGAAATEQFF. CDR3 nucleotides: TGTGCCAGCAAATGGCAAGGGGCCGCTGCTACTGAGCAGTTCTTC.

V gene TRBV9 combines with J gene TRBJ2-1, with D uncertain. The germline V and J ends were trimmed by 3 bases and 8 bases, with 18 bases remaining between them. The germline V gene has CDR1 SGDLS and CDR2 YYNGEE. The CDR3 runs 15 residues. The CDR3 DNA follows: TGTGCCAGCAGCGCTGACCCGGGCAACGGGTATGAGCAGTTCTTC. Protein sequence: CASSADPGNGYEQFF.

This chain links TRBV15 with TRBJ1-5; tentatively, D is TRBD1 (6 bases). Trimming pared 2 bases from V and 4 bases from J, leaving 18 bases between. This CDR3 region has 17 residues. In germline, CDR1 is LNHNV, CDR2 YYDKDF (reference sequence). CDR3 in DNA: TGTGCCACCAGCAGACCCGGCCGGGGGGGCAGAAATCAGCCCCAGCATTTT. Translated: CATSRPGRGGRNQPQHF.

Here the CDR3 DNA reads TGTGCCAGCAGCTTCGAGGGATCAGATACGCAGTATTTT. This gives the protein CASSFEGSDTQYF. The rearrangement joins TRBV5-6 to TRBJ2-3, with D possibly being TRBD2 (5 bases). The length of the CDR3 is 13 residues. The germline V gene encodes CDR1 SGHDT and CDR2 YYEEEE. The ends were cut back, 2 bases at V and 4 bases at J, with 8 bases in the middle. Filled out from reference TRBV5-6 and TRBJ2-3, the complete variable domain reads DAGVTQSPTHLIKTRGQQVTLRCSPKSGHDTVSWYQQALGQGPQFIFQYYEEEERQRGNFPDRFSGHQFPNYSSELNVNALLLGDSALYLCASSFEGSDTQYFGPGTRLTVL.

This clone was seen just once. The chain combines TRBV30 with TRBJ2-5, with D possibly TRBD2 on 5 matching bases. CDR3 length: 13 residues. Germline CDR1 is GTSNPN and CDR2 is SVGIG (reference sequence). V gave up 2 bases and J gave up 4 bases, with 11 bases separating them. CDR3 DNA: TGTGCCTGGAGTTATACCGGAGGAGAGACCCAGTACTTC. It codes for CAWSYTGGETQYF.

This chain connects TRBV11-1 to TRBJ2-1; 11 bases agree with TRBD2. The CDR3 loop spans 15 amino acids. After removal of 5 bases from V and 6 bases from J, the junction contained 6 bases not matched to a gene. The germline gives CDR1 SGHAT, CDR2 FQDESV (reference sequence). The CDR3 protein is CASSVLAGERNEQFF. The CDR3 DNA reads TGTGCCAGCAGCGTACTAGCGGGAGAACGCAATGAGCAGTTCTTC.

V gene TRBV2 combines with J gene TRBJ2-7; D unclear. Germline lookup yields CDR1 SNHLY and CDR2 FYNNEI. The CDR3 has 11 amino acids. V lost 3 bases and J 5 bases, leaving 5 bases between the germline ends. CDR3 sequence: CASSDLNEQYF. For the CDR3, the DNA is TGTGCCAGCAGTGACTTAAACGAGCAGTACTTC. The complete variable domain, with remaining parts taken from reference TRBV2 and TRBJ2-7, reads EPEVTQTPSHQVTQMGQEVILRCVPISNHLYFYWYRQILGQKVEFLVSFYNNEISEKSEIFDDQFSVERPDGSNFTLKIRSTKLEDSAMYFCASSDLNEQYFGPGTRLTVT.

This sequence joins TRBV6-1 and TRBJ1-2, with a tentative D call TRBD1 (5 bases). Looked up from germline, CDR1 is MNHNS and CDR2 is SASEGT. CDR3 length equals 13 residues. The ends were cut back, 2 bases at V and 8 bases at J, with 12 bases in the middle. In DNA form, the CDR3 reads TGTGCCAGCAGTGAACGAGGGGTGGAGGGCTACACCTTC. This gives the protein CASSERGVEGYTF.